The next 12 T cell receptor beta chains were all read from a single sample in a study of blood T cell repertoires in COVID-19. Sequenced by immunoSEQ multiplex PCR; TCRdb stores in-frame clones only, minus some. Altogether 95,000 to 110,000 clones are present, 89% being singletons, with the ten largest covering about 4%. Sequencing input: peripheral blood. The receptors were sampled from a woman in her sixties with acute or convalescent COVID-19.

V gene TRBV19 combines with J gene TRBJ1-1; possibly TRBD1 for D (6 bases). Germline CDR1 and CDR2: LNHDA and SQIVND (reference sequence). This CDR3 is 13 amino acids long. V dropped 2 bases and J dropped 3 bases, with 7 bases sitting between them. CDR3 residues: CASSINRDTEAFF. As DNA, the CDR3 is TGTGCCAGTAGTATAAACAGGGACACTGAAGCTTTCTTT.

This chain joins TRBV11-2 and TRBJ1-6, with D hard to call. V was cut by 2 bases and J by 2 bases, with 4 bases left in between. The CDR3 is 14 residues long. The V gene's germline CDR1 is SGHAT and CDR2 FQNNGV. CDR3 amino acids: CASSLLAYNSPLHF. The CDR3 DNA follows: TGTGCCAGCAGCTTACTCGCCTATAATTCACCCCTCCACTTT.

This sequence joins TRBV19 and TRBJ1-2; maybe TRBD1 (6 bases). Trimming left V 5 bases short and J 4 bases short, with 14 bases between. The CDR3 length is 14 residues. Germline V gene data show CDR1 as LNHDA and CDR2 as SQIVND (reference sequence). Written as DNA, the CDR3 is TGTGCCAGTAGTGTACCCGGGACAAGCTATGGCTACACCTTC. This codes for CASSVPGTSYGYTF.

The chain combines TRBV28 with TRBJ1-1; no clear D. The ends were cut back, 11 bases at V and 1 base at J, with 8 bases in the middle. From germline, CDR1 is MDHEN and CDR2 SYDVKM. The CDR3 sequence is 11 residues long. This CDR3 reads CAVEGNTEAFF. CDR3 bases: TGTGCCGTTGAGGGGAACACTGAAGCTTTCTTT. Using reference TRBV28 and TRBJ1-1 for the parts outside the CDR3, the full variable domain is DVKVTQSSRYLVKRTGEKVFLECVQDMDHENMFWYRQDPGLGLRLIYFSYDVKMKEKGDIPEGYSVSREKKERFSLILESASTNQTSMYLCAVEGNTEAFFGQGTRLTVV.

This clone was picked up one time. The chain uses TRBV30 and TRBJ2-2; D is unclear. In germline, CDR1 is GTSNPN, CDR2 SVGIG (reference sequence). Trimming took off 3 bases at V and 5 bases at J, with 13 bases between the two ends. This CDR3 spans 14 amino acids. The CDR3 region is CAWRTSVATGELFF. For the CDR3, the DNA is TGTGCCTGGAGAACCTCTGTAGCAACCGGGGAGCTGTTTTTT.

This chain connects TRBV29-1 to TRBJ1-5; the D is unclear. The ends were cut back, 4 bases at V and 3 bases at J, with 10 bases in the middle. This CDR3 region has 13 residues. Germline values: CDR1 SQVTM, CDR2 ANQGSEA. The CDR3 nucleotides read TGCAGCGTTGTTATTTCCTCCAATCAGCCCCAGCATTTT. It yields the protein CSVVISSNQPQHF.

This chain joins TRBV3-1 (or the pseudogene TRBV3-2) and TRBJ2-7; 10 positions agree with TRBD2. Germline loops: CDR1 LGHDT, CDR2 YNNKEL (reference sequence). V shed 0 bases, J shed 7 bases, and the junction held 15 bases outside the gene matches. The CDR3 loop spans 18 amino acids. For the CDR3, the DNA is TGTGCCAGCAGCCAAGATTTCAGCGGGAGGGCCTTGGTGAAAGAGCAGTACTTC. Residues: CASSQDFSGRALVKEQYF.

The chain has TRBV6-5 and TRBJ1-4; 7 bases agree with TRBD1. The germline V gene encodes CDR1 MNHEY and CDR2 SVGAGI. With V trimmed by 2 bases and J by 8 bases, 11 bases remained unmatched. The CDR3 extends over 16 amino acids. The CDR3 reads CASSYGAGGLGEKLFF. CDR3 bases: TGTGCCAGCAGTTACGGAGCAGGGGGTCTCGGGGAAAAACTGTTTTTT.

This clone was counted only a few times. The genes are TRBV19 and TRBJ1-1; TRBD1 might be the D (5 bases). The CDR3 has 15 residues. V gave up 4 bases and J gave up 1 base, with 13 bases separating them. The germline gives CDR1 LNHDA, CDR2 SQIVND (reference sequence). The CDR3 DNA reads TGTGCCAGTAGTACCGGGGGAGCTAGGAACACTGAAGCTTTCTTT. Translation gives CASSTGGARNTEAFF.

CDR3 region: CASSPPSLANYGYTF. The CDR3 DNA is TGTGCCAGCTCACCACCCAGTCTAGCTAACTATGGCTACACCTTC. The V and J genes are TRBV18 and TRBJ1-2; D remains ambiguous. This CDR3 is built from 15 residues. Germline V gene sequence: CDR1 KGHSH, CDR2 LQKENI. With 0 bases removed from V and 0 bases from J, the gap between germline ends came to 8 bases.

The chain recombines TRBV10-1 with TRBJ1-1, with 7 nucleotides matching TRBD1. V dropped 7 bases and J dropped 1; count of bases not matched to a gene: 9. This CDR3 spans 15 amino acids. Germline V lookup: CDR1 WNHNN, CDR2 SYGVQD (reference sequence). This chain's CDR3 is CASISPRGWNTEAFF. Written as DNA, the CDR3 is TGCGCCAGCATCTCACCCAGGGGGTGGAACACTGAAGCTTTCTTT.

The rearrangement uses TRBV28 and TRBJ2-7, with TRBD2 matching over 10 bases. J was trimmed by 2 bases and V by 6 bases; bases with no gene match: 7. The CDR3 totals 15 residues. CDR1 and CDR2 from the germline V gene are MDHEN and SYDVKM. In DNA form, the CDR3 reads TGTGCCAGCAGCCGGCTAGCGGGAGCTGCCTACGAGCAGTACTTC. Its translation: CASSRLAGAAYEQYF.